A selection of T cell receptor beta chains follows, all from one sample in a study of blood T cell repertoires in COVID-19. TCRdb's copy holds only in-frame clones and misses some; the assay was immunoSEQ multiplex PCR. Of some 200,000 clones in the sample, more than 75% were seen once. Sequenced material: peripheral blood. The origin of the receptors is a woman in her forties or fifties with active or convalescent COVID-19. The CDR3 runs from the conserved cysteine through the conserved F or W. Size tells how often a clone was seen (once, few, many) or the class of an expanded clone, and some rows leave it out.

v_call | clone_size | cdr3_aa
TRBV7-3 | - | CASSLKLTGELFF
TRBV3-1/TRBV3-2 | - | CASSQVLGAKNIQYF
TRBV10-3 | few | CAISGDTRATEAFF
TRBV11-2 | - | CASSPRGPGETYNEQFF
TRBV6-6 | - | CASLVRTGANNSPLHF
TRBV2 | - | CASSVEGLGNTEAFF
TRBV5-1 | - | CASRQEPNTEAFF
TRBV10-3 | - | CAISPGIDEKLFF
TRBV28 | once | CASPPPRLSGSPYEQYF
TRBV3-1/TRBV3-2 | few | CASSHGGRGLAKNIQYF
TRBV30 | - | CALTGGRNTEAFF
TRBV7-2 | - | CASSKSGSTDTQYF
TRBV6-5 | - | CASSSHIGPAQETQYF
TRBV11-2 | - | CASSLTGGTEAFF
TRBV5-1 | - | CASSLWGVQGTTGNTIYF
TRBV14 | - | CASSQVFGGEQFF
TRBV5-1 | - | CASSGGSSYNEQFF
TRBV3-1/TRBV3-2 | - | CASSQDPSGNYEQYF
TRBV29-1 | - | CSVEENGGTEAFF
TRBV19 | - | CASSYRTSGREAKNIQYF
TRBV6-2/TRBV6-3 | once | CASSYSTQGVLNTEAFF
TRBV21-1 | - | CASSKITRPKPRQSFPEQYF
TRBV3-1/TRBV3-2 | - | CASSPIGRTGTFF
TRBV13 | - | CASSGTPDSGNTIYF
TRBV24-1 | - | CATSDLPEVGNEKLFF
TRBV6-5 | - | CASGRDSTRSETQYF
TRBV5-1 | - | CASSPGQGASGDTQYF
TRBV18 | once | CASSPPKVAGLNQPQHF
TRBV24-1 | - | CATSDFGTSSYNEQFF
TRBV5-1 | few | CASSLEGSYGYTF
TRBV7-9 | - | CASSSRTGASGTEAFF
TRBV7-7 | - | CASSLAWGRGETQYF
TRBV2 | - | CASRQGSQETQYF
TRBV28 | few | CASSHGGSSRNEQFF
TRBV5-4 | - | CASRPSSGDTNTQYF